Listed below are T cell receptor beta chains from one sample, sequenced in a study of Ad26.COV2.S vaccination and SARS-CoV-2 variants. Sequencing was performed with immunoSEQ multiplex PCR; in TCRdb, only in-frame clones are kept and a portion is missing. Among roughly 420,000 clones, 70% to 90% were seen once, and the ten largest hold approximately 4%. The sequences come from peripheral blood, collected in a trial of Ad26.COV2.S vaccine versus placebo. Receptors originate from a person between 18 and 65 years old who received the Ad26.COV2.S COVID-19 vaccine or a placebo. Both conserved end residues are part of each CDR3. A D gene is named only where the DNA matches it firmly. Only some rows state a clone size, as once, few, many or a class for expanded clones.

CDR3 DNA: TGTGCCAGCAGTGAGGGTTGGGTCTATGGCTACACCTTC
CDR3 protein: CASSEGWVYGYTF
clone size: -
J gene: TRBJ1-2
V gene: TRBV2
D gene: -

CDR3 DNA: TGTGCCAGCGAGGGACCCCACACCGGGGAGCTGTTTTTT
CDR3 protein: CASEGPHTGELFF
clone size: few
J gene: TRBJ2-2
V gene: TRBV12-3/TRBV12-4
D gene: -

CDR3 DNA: TGTGCCAGCAGCTGGGGACAGGGGTTTGATAGAGACACTGAAGCTTTCTTT
CDR3 protein: CASSWGQGFDRDTEAFF
clone size: -
J gene: TRBJ1-1
V gene: TRBV5-4
D gene: TRBD1

CDR3 DNA: TGTGCCAGCAGTGCAATCAGGGAAGAGACCCAGTACTTC
CDR3 protein: CASSAIREETQYF
clone size: -
J gene: TRBJ2-5
V gene: TRBV2
D gene: -

CDR3 DNA: TGTGCCAGCAGCGCTCGACAGGGGGCCAACTATGGCTACACCTTC
CDR3 protein: CASSARQGANYGYTF
clone size: -
J gene: TRBJ1-2
V gene: TRBV11-2
D gene: TRBD1

CDR3 DNA: TGTGCCAGCAGCTCGAAGTTGAGCTCCTACAATGAGCAGTTCTTC
CDR3 protein: CASSSKLSSYNEQFF
clone size: -
J gene: TRBJ2-1
V gene: TRBV11-2
D gene: -

CDR3 DNA: TGTGCCAGCAGTTTAGCGGCAGGGAACGAGCAGTACTTC
CDR3 protein: CASSLAAGNEQYF
clone size: -
J gene: TRBJ2-7
V gene: TRBV12-3/TRBV12-4
D gene: -

CDR3 DNA: TGTGCCAGCAGCTTTAATCGCGGGGGGGCCTTCAATGAGCAGTTCTTC
CDR3 protein: CASSFNRGGAFNEQFF
clone size: -
J gene: TRBJ2-1
V gene: TRBV7-8
D gene: TRBD2

CDR3 DNA: TGTGCCAGCAGCTTGACTAGCGGGACAGAGACCCAGTACTTC
CDR3 protein: CASSLTSGTETQYF
clone size: few
J gene: TRBJ2-5
V gene: TRBV11-3
D gene: TRBD2

CDR3 DNA: TGTGCCAGCAGTTACGCAGGTTTGGCCACCGGGGAGCTGTTTTTT
CDR3 protein: CASSYAGLATGELFF
clone size: few
J gene: TRBJ2-2
V gene: TRBV6-2/TRBV6-3
D gene: -

CDR3 DNA: TGTGCCAGCAGCAAAAACCGGGGAGTGGACAATCAGCCCCAGCATTTT
CDR3 protein: CASSKNRGVDNQPQHF
clone size: -
J gene: TRBJ1-5
V gene: TRBV21-1
D gene: -

CDR3 DNA: TGCGCCAGCAGCTTGGAAGGGAACACCGGGGAGCTGTTTTTT
CDR3 protein: CASSLEGNTGELFF
clone size: -
J gene: TRBJ2-2
V gene: TRBV5-1
D gene: -

CDR3 DNA: TGTGCCACCCGGACTAGCGCGGTGGGCGAGCAGTACTTC
CDR3 protein: CATRTSAVGEQYF
clone size: -
J gene: TRBJ2-7
V gene: TRBV10-3
D gene: TRBD2

CDR3 DNA: TGTGCCAGCAGCTACACTCGGACCGGGACCGGGGAGCTGTTTTTT
CDR3 protein: CASSYTRTGTGELFF
clone size: -
J gene: TRBJ2-2
V gene: TRBV7-9
D gene: -

CDR3 DNA: TGTGCCAGCAGTCCCCTGTGGGGGGCGGGCTCCTACAATGAGCAGTTCTTC
CDR3 protein: CASSPLWGAGSYNEQFF
clone size: -
J gene: TRBJ2-1
V gene: TRBV28
D gene: -

CDR3 DNA: TGTGCAGCGGGCAGGCGGGATGGCTACACCTTC
CDR3 protein: CAAGRRDGYTF
clone size: -
J gene: TRBJ1-2
V gene: TRBV27
D gene: -

CDR3 DNA: TGTGCCAGCAGCTTAGTTGGGGGTGGCTATGGCTACACCTTC
CDR3 protein: CASSLVGGGYGYTF
clone size: few
J gene: TRBJ1-2
V gene: TRBV7-2
D gene: -

CDR3 DNA: TGTGCCAGCAGCGCTGGGACAGGGGGCTACGAGCAGTACTTC
CDR3 protein: CASSAGTGGYEQYF
clone size: -
J gene: TRBJ2-7
V gene: TRBV11-2
D gene: TRBD1

CDR3 DNA: TGTGCCAGTAGTATTGGACGCTTTAATGAAAAACTGTTTTTT
CDR3 protein: CASSIGRFNEKLFF
clone size: -
J gene: TRBJ1-4
V gene: TRBV19
D gene: -

CDR3 DNA: TGTGCCAGCAGCCAAGATGCCGCGGCGGAGACCCAGTACTTC
CDR3 protein: CASSQDAAAETQYF
clone size: once
J gene: TRBJ2-5
V gene: TRBV3-1/TRBV3-2
D gene: -

CDR3 DNA: TGCGCCAGCAGTGTGGTCTTCGGGGGCGCGAACACCGGGGAGCTGTTTTTT
CDR3 protein: CASSVVFGGANTGELFF
clone size: few
J gene: TRBJ2-2
V gene: TRBV10-2
D gene: -

CDR3 DNA: TGTGCCAGCAGCTTAGTAGGAAGGAGCAATCAGCCCCAGCATTTT
CDR3 protein: CASSLVGRSNQPQHF
clone size: -
J gene: TRBJ1-5
V gene: TRBV11-2
D gene: -

CDR3 DNA: TGTGCCAGCAGCCAAGGCTTAGCGGCAGGGACAGATACGCAGTATTTT
CDR3 protein: CASSQGLAAGTDTQYF
clone size: -
J gene: TRBJ2-3
V gene: TRBV3-1/TRBV3-2
D gene: -

CDR3 DNA: TGTGCCAGTAGAGGAATACAGGGGGCGCGGGAGACCCAGTACTTC
CDR3 protein: CASRGIQGARETQYF
clone size: -
J gene: TRBJ2-5
V gene: TRBV19
D gene: TRBD1